This T cell receptor (beta chain) was captured in a study of T cells in Graves' hyperthyroidism and ophthalmopathy. Graves' hyperthyroidism was deemed stable absent ophthalmopathy progression within 18 months. This clonotype was picked up many times. Antigen: not known. Study conclusions and caveats: In the analysis, a 13 V-J model separated ophthalmopathy from stable hyperthyroidism. Blood samples included most of the expanded thyroid clonotypes exceeding 0.001.

What was amplified from RNA transcripts were TCR beta CDR3 regions. HTBI primers were used for first-round RT-PCR of the TCR CDR3. TCRdb ran MiXCR on the multiplex PCR reads and lists one entry per CDR3 protein. Of 300,000 to 400,000 distinct CDR3 sequences listed, approximately 14% are singletons. The sequence derives from a woman in her 30s with Graves' hyperthyroidism. The source material was blood.

The CDR3 sequence: CASSLGQGNEKLFF. The CDR3 coding sequence is TGTGCCAGCAGCTTGGGACAGGGGAATGAAAAACTGTTTTTT. The V and J genes are TRBV7-9 and TRBJ1-4, with TRBD1 matching 10 bases. The CDR3 spans 14 residues. CDR1 and CDR2 (germline): SEHNR, FQNEAQ (reference sequence). V dropped 3 bases and J dropped 5; count of bases not matched to a gene: 0.